The next 17 T cell receptor beta chains were all read from a single sample in a study of T cells after posttransplantation cyclophosphamide (dated by TCRdb to about 2016). Library preparation used the immunoSEQ multiplex PCR assay. TCRdb took this table from immuneACCESS and kept in-frame rearrangements with V and J called. Such tables lack part of the clones; where checked against another copy, unresolved V genes explain under half of the gap, and the rest is unexplained. The table gives over 35,000 clones for this sample, with none occurring only once. The leading ten clones occupy over 2% of the sample. The sequencing sample was made of PBMCs. Receptors were obtained from a man aged 50-59 years in good health, CMV-negative, and a related stem cell transplant donor.

This clone has at least ten counts. Additional DNA sequences in this sample encode the identical CDR3. V and J are TRBV5-4 and TRBJ2-3; perhaps TRBD1 as D (6 bases). Germline loops: CDR1 SGHNT, CDR2 YYREEE (reference sequence). V lost 3 bases to trimming and J lost 5 bases, with 19 bases between them. The CDR3 is 16 residues long. CDR3 amino acids: CASSSERGKDRDTQYF. CDR3 nucleotides: TGTGCCAGCAGCTCTGAGAGGGGGAAGGACAGAGATACGCAGTATTTT.

In this sample, this clone turned up many times. This chain connects TRBV7-8 to TRBJ2-5, with a weak D call TRBD1 (5 bases). This CDR3 has 14 residues. Germline V lookup: CDR1 SGHVS, CDR2 FQNEAQ. V lost 3 bases and J 2 bases, leaving 10 bases between the germline ends. CDR3 DNA: TGTGCCAGCAGCTTGAGACAGAGACAAGAGACCCAGTACTTC. Its protein is CASSLRQRQETQYF.

In this sample, this clone turned up many times. The J gene is TRBJ2-7, the V gene TRBV7-9; 10 nucleotides align to TRBD1. CDR3 size: 14 residues. The V and J ends lost 5 bases and 6 bases, in that order; junction bases with no gene match: 7. The germline gives CDR1 SEHNR, CDR2 FQNEAQ (reference sequence). The CDR3 reads CASSPGDRGSEQYF. The CDR3 coding sequence is TGTGCCAGCAGCCCTGGGGACAGGGGCTCCGAGCAGTACTTC.

This clone was observed at least ten times. The chain has TRBV4-1 and TRBJ1-2; tentative D call: TRBD1 (6 bases). Trimming stripped 5 bases from V and 8 bases from J, with 12 bases between. This CDR3 is 12 amino acids long. CDR1 MGHRA and CDR2 YSYEKL come from the germline V gene. The CDR3 protein is CASSETGYGYTF. CDR3 DNA: TGCGCCAGCAGCGAAACAGGGTACGGCTACACCTTC.

This clone has just a few counts. The CDR3 nucleotides read TGTGCCAGCAGCCCAGGGGGATCGAACACTGAAGCTTTCTTT. Translated: CASSPGGSNTEAFF. This rearrangement joins TRBV7-3 to TRBJ1-1, with 7 bases fitting TRBD1. From germline, CDR1 is SGHTA and CDR2 FQGTGA. The V and J ends lost 5 bases and 1 base, in that order; junction bases with no gene match: 4. The CDR3 extends over 14 amino acids.

Comments on this clone: Distinct nucleotide sequences in the sample also encode this CDR3. The chain is built from TRBV7-2 and TRBJ2-5; D perhaps matches TRBD1 (5 bases). The germline gives CDR1 SGHTA, CDR2 FQGNSA. The CDR3 has 15 residues. V was trimmed by 5 bases and J by 1 base, leaving 14 bases between them. The CDR3 DNA is TGTGCCAGCAGCCTACGCCAAGGGGCCCAAGAGACCCAGTACTTC. Amino acids: CASSLRQGAQETQYF.

Many counts were recorded for this clone. The chain joins TRBV5-1 to TRBJ2-1, with a weak D call TRBD1 (5 bases). The CDR3 consists of 16 residues. CDR1 SGHRS and CDR2 YFSETQ come from the germline V gene. V lost 0 bases, J lost 6 bases, and 16 bases lay in between. Here the CDR3 reads CASSLGGPMNGNEQFF. Written as DNA, the CDR3 is TGCGCCAGCAGCTTGGGGGGCCCAATGAACGGCAATGAGCAGTTCTTC.

This clone showed up just a few times. The V gene is TRBV5-1, the J gene TRBJ2-3; a possible D gene is TRBD2 (6 bases). Per germline, CDR1 SGHRS and CDR2 YFSETQ. CDR3 length: 18 amino acids. Trimming removed 7 bases from V and 2 bases from J, with 26 bases in between. The CDR3 region is CASGPNLRGTRTTDTQYF. The CDR3 nucleotides are TGCGCCAGCGGCCCGAACCTTCGGGGGACTCGAACCACAGATACGCAGTATTTT.

The sample holds many counts of this clone. V gene TRBV19 combines with J gene TRBJ1-2, with D possibly being TRBD1 (5 bases). V was pared by 3 bases and J by 3 bases, with 8 bases between. The CDR3 is 13 amino acids. Germline V gene sequence: CDR1 LNHDA, CDR2 SQIVND (reference sequence). In DNA form, the CDR3 reads TGTGCCAGTAGTATTCCAGGGTACTATGGCTACACCTTC. This sequence encodes CASSIPGYYGYTF.

This clone was recorded at least ten times. V gene TRBV6-1 combines with J gene TRBJ1-2; D is possibly TRBD1 (5 bases). This CDR3 has 14 amino acids. V was pared by 1 base and J by 2 bases, with 8 bases between. CDR1 and CDR2 (germline): MNHNS, SASEGT. The CDR3 region is CASSEEPGNYGYTF. The DNA for the CDR3 is TGTGCCAGCAGTGAAGAGCCAGGGAACTATGGCTACACCTTC.

The table lists this clone with many counts. V gene TRBV5-1 combines with J gene TRBJ2-3; 7 nucleotides match TRBD2. In germline, CDR1 is SGHRS, CDR2 YFSETQ. Trimming at V came to 3 bases and at J to 5 bases, leaving 6 bases not matched to a gene. The CDR3 runs 14 residues. The CDR3 here is CASSSGLGGDTQYF. CDR3 DNA sequence: TGCGCCAGCAGCTCAGGACTAGGCGGAGATACGCAGTATTTT.

This clone has just a few counts. The rearrangement joins TRBV11-3 to TRBJ2-5; 12 bases match TRBD2. This CDR3 has 18 residues. J was trimmed by 1 base and V by 1 base; bases with no gene match: 7. CDR1 and CDR2 from the germline V gene are SGHNT and YENEEA. The DNA of the CDR3 is TGTGCCAGCAGCTTAGGGGCCACTAGCGGGGGGTTCCAAGAGACCCAGTACTTC. It specifies CASSLGATSGGFQETQYF.

This sequence joins TRBV7-3 and TRBJ2-2; 10 bases agree with TRBD2. The germline V gene has CDR1 SGHTA and CDR2 FQGTGA. The J segment lost 1 base and the V segment lost 4 bases, leaving 3 bases of the junction unmatched. The CDR3 has 16 residues. The CDR3 loop is CASSWSGGENTGELFF. For the CDR3, the DNA is TGTGCCAGCAGCTGGAGCGGGGGGGAGAACACCGGGGAGCTGTTTTTT.

This clone has ten or more counts. The rearrangement links TRBV10-3 to TRBJ1-2; D might be TRBD1 (6 bases). This CDR3 region has 13 residues. Looked up from germline, CDR1 is ENHRY and CDR2 is SYGVKD. Between the trimmed V and J ends, which lost 11 bases and 2 bases, there was a span of 15 bases. The CDR3 region has the DNA TGTGCCTCACGGACAGCAACGAACTATGGCTACACCTTC. Encoded protein: CASRTATNYGYTF.

This clone occurred many times. The chain couples TRBV10-3 to TRBJ1-1; tentative D call: TRBD1 (6 bases). Deletions cut 4 bases from V and 7 bases from J, with 13 bases between. The CDR3 runs 13 residues. The germline V gene encodes CDR1 ENHRY and CDR2 SYGVKD. Written as DNA, the CDR3 is TGTGCCATCAGTGGGTACCAGGGGAATGAAGCTTTCTTT. Translation gives CAISGYQGNEAFF.

This clone has a count of ten or more. The CDR3 is CASSQDTNQPQHF. In nucleotides, the CDR3 is TGTGCCAGCAGCCAGGACACCAATCAGCCCCAGCATTTT. V gene TRBV7-2 combines with J gene TRBJ1-5, with D possibly TRBD1 on 5 matching bases. In germline, CDR1 is SGHTA, CDR2 FQGNSA. The CDR3 covers 13 residues. V was pared by 5 bases and J by 3 bases, with 8 bases between.

V is TRBV7-8 and J is TRBJ2-1; 7 positions agree with TRBD1. Germline loops: CDR1 SGHVS, CDR2 FQNEAQ. The CDR3 sequence is 15 residues long. V was pared by 5 bases and J by 7 bases, with 11 bases of the junction left unmatched. CDR3: CASSLRDRKQNEQFF. The CDR3, as DNA: TGTGCCAGCAGCCTCCGGGACAGAAAGCAAAATGAGCAGTTCTTC.